These 10 T cell receptor beta chains came from one sample sequenced in a study of blood T cells in healthy people across ages. Alongside a J-beta primer mix, a sample-barcoded 5' primer served in a second PCR lasting 7 to 11 cycles. TCRdb reanalysed the 5' RACE reads using MiXCR and keeps one entry per CDR3 protein. The sample yields roughly 1,100,000 distinct CDR3 sequences, under 30% seen once. This sample also appeared in a second study, on T cells of mothers and their children.

The material sequenced was blood. The receptor source for this set is a girl aged 2 to 9 in good health.

This clonotype has ten or more counts. This sequence joins TRBV20-1 and TRBJ1-1; D ambiguous. The CDR3 consists of 11 residues. Looked up from germline, CDR1 is DFQATT and CDR2 is SNEGSKA (reference sequence). Trimming shortened V by 1 base and J by 2 bases, and 2 bases separated the two germline ends. CDR3 amino acids: CSARVNTEAFF. The CDR3 coding sequence is TGCAGTGCTAGAGTTAACACTGAAGCTTTCTTT.

The rearrangement links TRBV9 to TRBJ1-4; D gene ambiguous. V lost 4 bases, J lost 4 bases, and 11 bases lay in between. The germline V gene encodes CDR1 SGDLS and CDR2 YYNGEE. The CDR3 is made up of 14 amino acids. CDR3 DNA sequence: TGTGCCAGCAGCCCCGGGTCCTATAATGAAAAACTGTTTTTT. It encodes CASSPGSYNEKLFF.

This clonotype was counted between two and nine times. The V gene is TRBV11-2, the J gene TRBJ2-1; D remains unclear. The germline gives CDR1 SGHAT, CDR2 FQNNGV. This CDR3 comprises 14 residues. Trimming pared 6 bases from V and 2 bases from J, leaving 11 bases between. CDR3 in DNA: TGTGCCAGCAGTCAAATTCTGGCCTACAATGAGCAGTTCTTC. Translating it yields CASSQILAYNEQFF.

This clonotype was counted between two and nine times. The chain carries TRBV12-3 or TRBV12-4 and TRBJ1-5; D may be TRBD1 (5 bases). V lost 8 bases and J lost 7, with 18 bases in between. The CDR3 covers 14 residues. The CDR3 sequence is CASLEGPPGQPQHF. Here the CDR3 DNA reads TGTGCCAGCTTGGAGGGGCCCCCGGGCCAGCCCCAGCATTTT.

V is TRBV12-3 or TRBV12-4 and J is TRBJ2-5; 10 bases are a match to TRBD1. V shed 3 bases, J shed 1 base, and the junction held 2 bases outside the gene matches. The CDR3 runs to 15 residues. CDR3 sequence reads: CASSFGQGGQETQYF. In DNA, the CDR3 is TGTGCCAGCAGTTTCGGACAGGGGGGCCAAGAGACCCAGTACTTC.

This chain connects TRBV7-9 to TRBJ2-3, with TRBD2 matching 9 bases. Per germline, CDR1 SEHNR and CDR2 FQNEAQ (reference sequence). With V trimmed by 2 bases and J by 0 bases, 12 bases remained unmatched. This CDR3 has 19 residues. The DNA of the CDR3 is TGTGCCAGCAGCTTATTTCAACCTAGCGGGGATACTAGCACAGATACGCAGTATTTT. Protein sequence: CASSLFQPSGDTSTDTQYF.

This clonotype was seen only once. The genes are TRBV7-9 and TRBJ2-5; TRBD2 matches 12 bases. CDR1 SEHNR and CDR2 FQNEAQ come from the germline V gene (reference sequence). With 2 bases clipped from V and 3 bases from J, the junction kept 7 bases outside the gene matches. The CDR3 spans 17 residues. Written as DNA, the CDR3 is TGTGCCAGCAGCTTATCCCTAGCGGGGGGGCCAGAAGAGACCCAGTACTTC. As protein: CASSLSLAGGPEETQYF.

This clonotype has just a few counts. The rearrangement links TRBV6-4 to TRBJ2-5; D is ambiguous. Per the germline V gene, CDR1 is MRHNA and CDR2 is SNTAGT. This CDR3 has 13 amino acids. Trimming cost V 6 bases and J 4 bases, with 12 bases left between them. CDR3: CASRGWDRETQYF. CDR3 sequence (DNA): TGTGCCAGCAGGGGATGGGATCGAGAGACCCAGTACTTC.

The CDR3 DNA is TGTGCCAGCACTCCTTCTAGGACCCTCTATGGCTACACCTTC. Translating it yields CASTPSRTLYGYTF. This chain uses TRBV6-1 with TRBJ1-2, with D unresolved. Germline CDR1 is MNHNS and CDR2 is SASEGT. The CDR3 runs 14 residues. V lost 7 bases and J 4 bases, leaving 16 bases between the germline ends.

The sample holds a few counts of this clonotype. The CDR3 spells CASSSIRGLGNEQFF. For the CDR3, the DNA is TGTGCCAGCAGCTCGATCAGGGGCCTCGGCAATGAGCAGTTCTTC. The chain recombines TRBV11-2 with TRBJ2-1; TRBD1 might be the D (6 bases). Germline CDR1 and CDR2: SGHAT and FQNNGV. This CDR3 is built from 15 residues. V lost 4 bases, J lost 6 bases, and 16 bases lay in between.